This T cell receptor beta chain is drawn from a study of CD8+CD57+ T cells in acquired aplastic anemia. Template material for TCR beta VDJ and CDR3 profiling consisted of genomic DNA. From the reads, TCRdb called clonotypes with MiXCR, one entry per CDR3 protein. In the table there are 200,000 or so distinct CDR3 sequences, around half of which are singletons. The length of the CDR3 is 17 residues. Trimming at V came to 0 bases and at J to 8 bases, leaving 13 bases not matched to a gene. Germline CDR1 is SGHNT and CDR2 is YYREEE (reference sequence). Patients sequenced had flow cytometry evidence of CD8+CD57+ cell expansion.

The sample taken for sequencing was sorted CD4+, CD8+, or CD8+CD57+ T cells (not recorded which) from PBMCs. This receptor was identified in a human donor with aplastic anemia. The rearrangement uses TRBV5-4 and TRBJ1-4; 7 bases map to TRBD1. The CDR3 region is CASSLGPSRQGQEKLFF. The CDR3 DNA reads as TGTGCCAGCAGCTTGGGGCCCTCTCGACAGGGACAAGAAAAACTGTTTTTT.